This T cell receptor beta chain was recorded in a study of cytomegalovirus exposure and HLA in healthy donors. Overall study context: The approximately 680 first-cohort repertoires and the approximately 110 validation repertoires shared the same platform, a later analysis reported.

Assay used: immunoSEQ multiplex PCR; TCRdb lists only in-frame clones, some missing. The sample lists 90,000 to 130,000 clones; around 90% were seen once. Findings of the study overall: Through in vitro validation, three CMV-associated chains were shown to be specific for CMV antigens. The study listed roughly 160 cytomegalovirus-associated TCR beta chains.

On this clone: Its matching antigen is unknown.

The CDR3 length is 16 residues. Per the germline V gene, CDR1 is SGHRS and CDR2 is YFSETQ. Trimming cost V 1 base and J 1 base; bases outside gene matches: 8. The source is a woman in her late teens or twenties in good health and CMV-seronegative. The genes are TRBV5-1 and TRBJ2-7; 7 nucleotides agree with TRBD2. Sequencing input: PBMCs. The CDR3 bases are TGCGCCAGCAGCTTGTCTCCCAGCGGGGTATCCTACGAGCAGTACTTC. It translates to CASSLSPSGVSYEQYF. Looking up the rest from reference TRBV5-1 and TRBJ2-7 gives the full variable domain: KAGVTQTPRYLIKTRGQQVTLSCSPISGHRSVSWYQQTPGQGLQFLFEYFSETQRNKGNFPGRFSGRQFSNSRSEMNVSTLELGDSALYLCASSLSPSGVSYEQYFGPGTRLTVT.